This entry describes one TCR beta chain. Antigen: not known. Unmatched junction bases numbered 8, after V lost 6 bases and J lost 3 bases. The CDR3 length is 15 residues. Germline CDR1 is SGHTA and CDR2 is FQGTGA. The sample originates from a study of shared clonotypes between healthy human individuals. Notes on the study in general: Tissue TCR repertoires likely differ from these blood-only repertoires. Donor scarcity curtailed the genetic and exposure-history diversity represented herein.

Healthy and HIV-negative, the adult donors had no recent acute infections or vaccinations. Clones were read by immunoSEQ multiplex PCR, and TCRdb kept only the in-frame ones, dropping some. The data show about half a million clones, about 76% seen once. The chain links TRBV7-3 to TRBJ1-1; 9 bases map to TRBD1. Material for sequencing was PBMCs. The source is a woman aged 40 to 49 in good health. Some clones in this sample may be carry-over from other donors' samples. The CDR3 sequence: CASRLTGGGDTEAFF. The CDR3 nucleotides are TGTGCCAGCAGACTAACAGGGGGCGGGGACACTGAAGCTTTCTTT.